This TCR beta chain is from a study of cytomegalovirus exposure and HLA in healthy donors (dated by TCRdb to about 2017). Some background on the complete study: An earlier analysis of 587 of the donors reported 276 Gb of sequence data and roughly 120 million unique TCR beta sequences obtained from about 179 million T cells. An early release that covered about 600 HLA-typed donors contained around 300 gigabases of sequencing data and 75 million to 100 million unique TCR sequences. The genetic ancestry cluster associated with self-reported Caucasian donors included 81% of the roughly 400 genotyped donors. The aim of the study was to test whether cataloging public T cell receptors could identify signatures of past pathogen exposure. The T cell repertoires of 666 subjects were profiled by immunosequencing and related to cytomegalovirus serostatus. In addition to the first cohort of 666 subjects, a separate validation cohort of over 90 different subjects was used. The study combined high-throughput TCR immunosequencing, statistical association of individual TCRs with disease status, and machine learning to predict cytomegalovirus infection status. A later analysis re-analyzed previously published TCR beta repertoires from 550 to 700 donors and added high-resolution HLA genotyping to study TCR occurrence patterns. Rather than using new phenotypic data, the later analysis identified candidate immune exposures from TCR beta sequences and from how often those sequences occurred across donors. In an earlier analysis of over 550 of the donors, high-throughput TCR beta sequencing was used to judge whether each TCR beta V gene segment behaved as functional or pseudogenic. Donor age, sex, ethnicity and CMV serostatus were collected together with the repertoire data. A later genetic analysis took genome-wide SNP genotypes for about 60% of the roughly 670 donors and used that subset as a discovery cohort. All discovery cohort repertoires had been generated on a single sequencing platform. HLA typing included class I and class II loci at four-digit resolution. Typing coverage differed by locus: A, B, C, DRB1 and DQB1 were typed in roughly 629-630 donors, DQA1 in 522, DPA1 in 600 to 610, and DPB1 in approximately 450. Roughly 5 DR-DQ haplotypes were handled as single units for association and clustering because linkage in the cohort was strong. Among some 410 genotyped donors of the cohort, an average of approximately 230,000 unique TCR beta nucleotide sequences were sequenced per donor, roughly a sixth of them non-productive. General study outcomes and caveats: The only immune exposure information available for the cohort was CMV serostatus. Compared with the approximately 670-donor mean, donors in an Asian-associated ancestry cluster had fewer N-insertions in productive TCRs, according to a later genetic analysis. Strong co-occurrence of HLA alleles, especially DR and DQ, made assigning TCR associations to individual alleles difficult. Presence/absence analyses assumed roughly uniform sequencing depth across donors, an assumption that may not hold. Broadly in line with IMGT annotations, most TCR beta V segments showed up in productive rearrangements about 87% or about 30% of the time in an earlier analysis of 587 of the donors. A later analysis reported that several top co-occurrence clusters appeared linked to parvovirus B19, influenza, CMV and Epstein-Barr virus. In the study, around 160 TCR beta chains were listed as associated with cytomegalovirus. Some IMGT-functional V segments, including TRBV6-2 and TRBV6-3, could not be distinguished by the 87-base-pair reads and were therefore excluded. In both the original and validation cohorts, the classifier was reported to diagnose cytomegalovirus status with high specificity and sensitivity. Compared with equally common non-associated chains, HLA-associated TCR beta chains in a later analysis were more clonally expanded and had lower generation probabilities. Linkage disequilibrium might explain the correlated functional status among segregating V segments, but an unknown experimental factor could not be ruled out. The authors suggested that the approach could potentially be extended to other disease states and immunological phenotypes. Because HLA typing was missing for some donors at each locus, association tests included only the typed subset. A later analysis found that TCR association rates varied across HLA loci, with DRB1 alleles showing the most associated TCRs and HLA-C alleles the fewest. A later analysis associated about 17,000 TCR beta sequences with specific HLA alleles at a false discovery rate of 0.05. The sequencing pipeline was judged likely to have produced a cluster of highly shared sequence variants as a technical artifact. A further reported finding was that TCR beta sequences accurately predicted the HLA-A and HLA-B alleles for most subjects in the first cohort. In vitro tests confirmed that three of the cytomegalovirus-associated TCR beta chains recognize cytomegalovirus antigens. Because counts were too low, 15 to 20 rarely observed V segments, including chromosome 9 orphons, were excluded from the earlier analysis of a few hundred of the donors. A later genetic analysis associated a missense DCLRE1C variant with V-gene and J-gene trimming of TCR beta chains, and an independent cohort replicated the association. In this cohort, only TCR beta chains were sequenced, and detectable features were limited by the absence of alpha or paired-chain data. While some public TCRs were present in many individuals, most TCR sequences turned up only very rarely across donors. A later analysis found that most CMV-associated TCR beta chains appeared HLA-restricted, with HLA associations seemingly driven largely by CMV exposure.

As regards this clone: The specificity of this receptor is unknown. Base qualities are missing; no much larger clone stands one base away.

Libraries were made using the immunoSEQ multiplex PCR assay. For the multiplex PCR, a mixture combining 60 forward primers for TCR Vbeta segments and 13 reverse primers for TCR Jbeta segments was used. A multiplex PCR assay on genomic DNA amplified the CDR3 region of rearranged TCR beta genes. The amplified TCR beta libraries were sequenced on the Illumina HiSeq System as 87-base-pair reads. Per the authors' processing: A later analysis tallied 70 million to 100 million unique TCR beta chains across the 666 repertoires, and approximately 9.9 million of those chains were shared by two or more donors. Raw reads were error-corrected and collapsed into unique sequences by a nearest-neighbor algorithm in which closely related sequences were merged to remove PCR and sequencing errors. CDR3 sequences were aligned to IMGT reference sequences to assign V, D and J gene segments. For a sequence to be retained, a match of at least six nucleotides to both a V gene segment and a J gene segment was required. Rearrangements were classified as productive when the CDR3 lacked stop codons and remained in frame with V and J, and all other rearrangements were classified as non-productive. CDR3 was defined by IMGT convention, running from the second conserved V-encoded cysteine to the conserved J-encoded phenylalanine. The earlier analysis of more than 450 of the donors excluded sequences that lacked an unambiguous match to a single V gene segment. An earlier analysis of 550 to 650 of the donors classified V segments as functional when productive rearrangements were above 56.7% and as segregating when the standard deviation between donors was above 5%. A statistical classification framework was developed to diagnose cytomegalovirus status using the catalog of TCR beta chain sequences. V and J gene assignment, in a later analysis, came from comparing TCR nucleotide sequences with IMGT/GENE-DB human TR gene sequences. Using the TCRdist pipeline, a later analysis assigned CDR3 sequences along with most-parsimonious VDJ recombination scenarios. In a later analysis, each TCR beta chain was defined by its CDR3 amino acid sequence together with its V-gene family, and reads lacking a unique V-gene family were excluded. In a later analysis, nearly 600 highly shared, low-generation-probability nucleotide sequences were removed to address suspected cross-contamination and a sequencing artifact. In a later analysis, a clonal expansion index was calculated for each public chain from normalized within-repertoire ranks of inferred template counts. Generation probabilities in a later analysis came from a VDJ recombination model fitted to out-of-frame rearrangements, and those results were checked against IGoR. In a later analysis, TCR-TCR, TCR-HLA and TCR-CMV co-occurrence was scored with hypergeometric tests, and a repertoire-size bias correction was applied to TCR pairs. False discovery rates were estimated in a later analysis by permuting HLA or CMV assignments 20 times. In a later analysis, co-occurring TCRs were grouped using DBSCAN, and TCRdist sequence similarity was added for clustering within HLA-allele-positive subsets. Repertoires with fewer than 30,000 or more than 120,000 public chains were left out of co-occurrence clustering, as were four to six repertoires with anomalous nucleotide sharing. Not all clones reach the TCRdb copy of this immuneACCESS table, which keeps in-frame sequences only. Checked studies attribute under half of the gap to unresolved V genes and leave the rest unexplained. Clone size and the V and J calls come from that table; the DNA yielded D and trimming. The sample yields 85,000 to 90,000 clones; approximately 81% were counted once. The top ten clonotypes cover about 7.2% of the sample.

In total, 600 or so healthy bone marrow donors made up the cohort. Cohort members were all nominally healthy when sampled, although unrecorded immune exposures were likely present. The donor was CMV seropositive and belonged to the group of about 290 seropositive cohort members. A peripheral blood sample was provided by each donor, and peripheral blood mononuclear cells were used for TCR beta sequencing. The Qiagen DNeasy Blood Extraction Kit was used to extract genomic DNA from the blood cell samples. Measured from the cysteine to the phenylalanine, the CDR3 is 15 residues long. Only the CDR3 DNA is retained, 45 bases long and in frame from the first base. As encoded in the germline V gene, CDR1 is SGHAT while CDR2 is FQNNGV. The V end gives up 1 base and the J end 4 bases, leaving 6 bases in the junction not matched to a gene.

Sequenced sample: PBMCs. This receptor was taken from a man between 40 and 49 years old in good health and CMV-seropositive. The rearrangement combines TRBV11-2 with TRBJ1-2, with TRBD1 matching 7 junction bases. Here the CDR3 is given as CASSLARGLGYGYTF. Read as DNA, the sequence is TGTGCCAGCAGCTTAGCGAGGGGGCTGGGCTATGGCTACACCTTC.